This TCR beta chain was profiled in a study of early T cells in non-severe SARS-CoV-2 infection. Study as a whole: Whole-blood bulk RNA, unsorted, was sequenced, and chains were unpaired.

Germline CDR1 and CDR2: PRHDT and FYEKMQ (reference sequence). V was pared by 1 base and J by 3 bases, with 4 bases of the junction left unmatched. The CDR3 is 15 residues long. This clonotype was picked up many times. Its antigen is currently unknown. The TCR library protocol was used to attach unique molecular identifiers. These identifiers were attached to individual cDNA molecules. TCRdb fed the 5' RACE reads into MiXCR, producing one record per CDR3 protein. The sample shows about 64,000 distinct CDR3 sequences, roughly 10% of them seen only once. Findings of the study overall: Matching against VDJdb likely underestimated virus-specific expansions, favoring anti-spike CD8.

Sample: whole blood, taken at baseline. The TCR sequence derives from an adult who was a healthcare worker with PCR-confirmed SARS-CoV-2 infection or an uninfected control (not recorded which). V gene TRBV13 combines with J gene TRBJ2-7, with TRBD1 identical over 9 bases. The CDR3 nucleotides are TGTGCCAGCAGCTTAGCGGGACAGGGAAGCTACGAGCAGTACTTC. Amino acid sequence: CASSLAGQGSYEQYF.